This T cell receptor (beta chain) comes out of a study of radiation and T cells in renal cell carcinoma. Study-wide results and limits: No pretreatment tumor biopsies were available for baseline clonotypes. Top tumor clonotypes rose in blood 2 weeks post-radiation, then contracted.

Clones were read by immunoSEQ multiplex PCR, and TCRdb kept only the in-frame ones, dropping some. The sample has some 64,000 clones; over 60% are singletons. Time point indicated: blood 4 weeks post-SBRT, at nephrectomy. Treatment indicated: 15 Gy SBRT to primary tumor, nephrectomy 4 weeks later. This CDR3 is built from 15 residues. CDR1 GTSNPN and CDR2 SVGIG come from the germline V gene (reference sequence). As to this clone: The target antigen is unknown.

The sample consisted of blood, taken from a patient whose treatment included radiotherapy and nephrectomy. The gene calls are TRBV30 and TRBJ2-5; 8 bases are shared with TRBD1. Gene TRBJ2-7 matches the end of the DNA better, so the J call may be wrong. The source of this sequence is a man in his sixties with renal cell carcinoma. CDR3 nucleotide sequence: TGTGCCTGGAGTGTATACGCGACAGGGGCCTACGAGCAGTACTTC. It encodes CAWSVYATGAYEQYF.